This T cell receptor (beta chain) stems from a study of blood T cell repertoires in COVID-19. On the study more broadly: Some COVID-19 samples were acute and others convalescent; all came from the United States, Italy and Spain. PBMCs, B-cell-depleted T cells, or T cells provided the cDNA or gDNA that made up the material.

Per the authors' pipeline: Reference gene primer amplification gave nucleated cell count estimates. Sequencing was performed with immunoSEQ multiplex PCR; in TCRdb, only in-frame clones are kept and a portion is missing. The D gene and trimming were derived from the DNA, and the V and J assignments and clone size from that table. The sample has approximately 150,000 clones; 87% are singletons. There are 14 residues in the CDR3. Trimming shortened V by 0 bases and J by 0 bases, and 6 bases separated the two germline ends. The germline CDR1 and CDR2 sequences are SGHNT and YENEEA. The genes are TRBV11-3 and TRBJ2-7; no clear D. This TCR came from a woman in her forties or fifties with acute or convalescent COVID-19. Source material: peripheral blood. The CDR3 DNA is TGTGCCAGCAGCTTAGACGCACTCTCCTACGAGCAGTACTTC. Protein product: CASSLDALSYEQYF.